This record covers a single T cell receptor (beta chain). Its antigen remains unknown. This clone may be a read error of a much larger clone one base away. The data are from a study of blood T cells in healthy people across ages. Across the whole study: When template switching was applied, about one barcoded beta molecule was captured per two T cells.

In germline, CDR1 is ENHRY, CDR2 SYGVKD. This CDR3 has 17 residues. Using a J-beta primer mix together with a sample-barcoded 5' primer, a second PCR was run for about 6 to 12 cycles. MiXCR was run by TCRdb on the 5' RACE reads, yielding one entry per CDR3 protein. The table records some 940,000 distinct CDR3 sequences, 29% of them present only once. Regarding the study as a whole: With unsorted PBMCs, a conclusive comparison of naive versus antigen-experienced cells was not possible.

The sample also formed part of further work on T cells of mothers and their children. According to that study: Whatever RNA was extracted went entirely into cDNA synthesis, at about 1.5 ug per 15 ul. The study found slightly higher but non-significant overlap in related versus unrelated mother-child pairs.

The J gene is TRBJ2-4, the V gene TRBV10-3, with TRBD2 matching 8 bases. Near its end, the DNA agrees better with TRBJ2-5, so the J call may be wrong. The TCR sequence derives from a woman in her thirties or forties in good health. The sequencing sample was made of blood. The CDR3 nucleotides are TGTGTCATCAGTGAGCGGGGGACCCACAGGATGCAAGAGACCCAGTACTTC. This encodes CVISERGTHRMQETQYF.